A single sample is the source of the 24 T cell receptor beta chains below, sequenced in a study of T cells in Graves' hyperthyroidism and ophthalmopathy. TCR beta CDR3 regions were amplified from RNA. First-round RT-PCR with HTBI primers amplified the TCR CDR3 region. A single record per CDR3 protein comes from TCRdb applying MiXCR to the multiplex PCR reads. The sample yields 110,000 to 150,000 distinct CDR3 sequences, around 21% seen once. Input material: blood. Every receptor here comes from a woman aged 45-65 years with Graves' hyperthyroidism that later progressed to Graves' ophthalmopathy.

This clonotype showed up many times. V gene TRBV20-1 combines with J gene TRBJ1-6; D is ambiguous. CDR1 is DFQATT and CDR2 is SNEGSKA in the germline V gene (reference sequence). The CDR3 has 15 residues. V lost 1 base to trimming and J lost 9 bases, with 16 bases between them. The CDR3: CSARVTGTETSPLHF. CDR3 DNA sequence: TGCAGTGCTAGAGTTACGGGAACAGAGACTTCACCCCTCCACTTT.

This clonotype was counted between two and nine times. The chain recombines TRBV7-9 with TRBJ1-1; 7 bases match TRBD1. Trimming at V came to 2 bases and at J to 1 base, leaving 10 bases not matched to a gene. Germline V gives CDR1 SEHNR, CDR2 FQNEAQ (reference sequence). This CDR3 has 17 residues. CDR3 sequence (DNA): TGTGCCAGCAGCTTATCCCTCAGGGGGACACAGAACACTGAAGCTTTCTTT. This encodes CASSLSLRGTQNTEAFF. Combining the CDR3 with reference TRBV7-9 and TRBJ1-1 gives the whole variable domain DTGVSQNPRHKITKRGQNVTFRCDPISEHNRLYWYRQTLGQGPEFLTYFQNEAQLEKSRLLSDRFSAERPKGSFSTLEIQRTEQGDSAMYLCASSLSLRGTQNTEAFFGQGTRLTVV.

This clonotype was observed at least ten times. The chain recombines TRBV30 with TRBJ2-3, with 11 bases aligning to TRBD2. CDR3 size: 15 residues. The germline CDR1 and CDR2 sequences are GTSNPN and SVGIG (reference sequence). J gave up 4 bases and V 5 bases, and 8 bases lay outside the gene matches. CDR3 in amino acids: CAWDTTSGIADTQYF. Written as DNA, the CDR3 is TGTGCCTGGGATACGACTAGCGGGATCGCAGATACGCAGTATTTT. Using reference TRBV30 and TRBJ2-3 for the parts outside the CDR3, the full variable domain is SQTIHQWPATLVQPVGSPLSLECTVEGTSNPNLYWYRQAAGRGLQLLFYSVGIGQISSEVPQNLSASRPQDRQFILSSKKLLLSDSGFYLCAWDTTSGIADTQYFGPGTRLTVL.

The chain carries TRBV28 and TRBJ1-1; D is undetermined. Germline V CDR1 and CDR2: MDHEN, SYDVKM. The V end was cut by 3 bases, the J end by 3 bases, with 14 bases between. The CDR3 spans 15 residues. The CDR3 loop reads CASSFGLGGYTEAFF. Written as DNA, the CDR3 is TGTGCCAGCAGTTTTGGCCTCGGAGGGTACACTGAAGCTTTCTTT.

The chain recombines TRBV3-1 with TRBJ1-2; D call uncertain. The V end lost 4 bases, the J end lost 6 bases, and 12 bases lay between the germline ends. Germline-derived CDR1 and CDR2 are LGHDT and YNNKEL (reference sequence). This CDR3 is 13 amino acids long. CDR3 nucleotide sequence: TGTGCCAGCAGCCTCACCCCCCGGGATGGCTACACCTTC. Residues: CASSLTPRDGYTF.

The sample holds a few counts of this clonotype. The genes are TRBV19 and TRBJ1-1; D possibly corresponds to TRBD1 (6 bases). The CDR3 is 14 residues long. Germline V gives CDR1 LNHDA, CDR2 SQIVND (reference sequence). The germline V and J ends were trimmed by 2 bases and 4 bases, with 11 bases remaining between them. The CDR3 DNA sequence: TGTGCCAGTAGTATATTGGGGGGGCTCACTGAAGCTTTCTTT. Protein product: CASSILGGLTEAFF.

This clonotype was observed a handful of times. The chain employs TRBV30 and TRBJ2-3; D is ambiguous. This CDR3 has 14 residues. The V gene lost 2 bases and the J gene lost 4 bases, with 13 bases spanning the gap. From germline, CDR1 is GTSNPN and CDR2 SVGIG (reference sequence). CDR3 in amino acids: CAWSLLGPADTQYF. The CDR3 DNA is TGTGCCTGGAGTCTTCTCGGACCGGCAGATACGCAGTATTTT.

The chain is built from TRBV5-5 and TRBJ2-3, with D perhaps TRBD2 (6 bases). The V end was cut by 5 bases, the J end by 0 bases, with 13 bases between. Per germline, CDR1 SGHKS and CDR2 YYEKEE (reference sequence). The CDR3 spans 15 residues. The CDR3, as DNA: TGTGCCAGCAGTCCCGGGACTCGAAGCACAGATACGCAGTATTTT. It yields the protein CASSPGTRSTDTQYF.

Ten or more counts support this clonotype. CDR3 sequence: CASRDQTEAFF. CDR3 nucleotide sequence: TGTGCCAGCCGGGATCAAACTGAAGCTTTCTTT. The V and J genes are TRBV28 and TRBJ1-1; D gene ambiguous. Germline V gives CDR1 MDHEN, CDR2 SYDVKM. The V and J ends lost 8 bases and 5 bases respectively, with 9 bases between them. The CDR3 is made up of 11 amino acids.

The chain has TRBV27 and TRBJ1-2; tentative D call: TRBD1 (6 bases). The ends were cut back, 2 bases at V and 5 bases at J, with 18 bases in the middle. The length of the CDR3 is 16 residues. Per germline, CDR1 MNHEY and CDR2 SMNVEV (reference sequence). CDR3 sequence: CASSLKRAGGGYGYTF. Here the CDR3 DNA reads TGTGCCAGCAGTTTAAAGCGAGCGGGAGGGGGGTATGGCTACACCTTC.

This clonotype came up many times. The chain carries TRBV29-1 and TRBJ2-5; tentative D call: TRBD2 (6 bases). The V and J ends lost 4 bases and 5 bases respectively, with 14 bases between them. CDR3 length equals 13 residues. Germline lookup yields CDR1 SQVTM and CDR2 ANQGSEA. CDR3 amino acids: CSVVQGGDETQYF. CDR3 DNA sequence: TGCAGCGTTGTGCAGGGAGGTGATGAGACCCAGTACTTC.

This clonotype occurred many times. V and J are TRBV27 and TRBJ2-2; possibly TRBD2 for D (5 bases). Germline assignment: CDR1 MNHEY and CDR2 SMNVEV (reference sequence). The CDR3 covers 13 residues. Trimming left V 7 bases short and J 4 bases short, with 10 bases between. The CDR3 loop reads CASNRRVTGELFF. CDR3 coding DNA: TGTGCCAGCAACCGGCGGGTCACCGGGGAGCTGTTTTTT.

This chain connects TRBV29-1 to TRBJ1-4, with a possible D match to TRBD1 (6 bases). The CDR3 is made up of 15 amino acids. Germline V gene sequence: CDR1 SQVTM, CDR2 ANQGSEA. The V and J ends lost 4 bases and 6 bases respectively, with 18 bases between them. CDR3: CSVGKQGGWDEKLFF. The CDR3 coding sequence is TGCAGCGTTGGGAAACAGGGAGGATGGGATGAAAAACTGTTTTTT. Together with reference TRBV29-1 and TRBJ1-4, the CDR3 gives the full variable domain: SAVISQKPSRDICQRGTSLTIQCQVDSQVTMMFWYRQQPGQSLTLIATANQGSEATYESGFVIDKFPISRPNLTFSTLTVSNMSPEDSSIYLCSVGKQGGWDEKLFFGSGTQLSVL.

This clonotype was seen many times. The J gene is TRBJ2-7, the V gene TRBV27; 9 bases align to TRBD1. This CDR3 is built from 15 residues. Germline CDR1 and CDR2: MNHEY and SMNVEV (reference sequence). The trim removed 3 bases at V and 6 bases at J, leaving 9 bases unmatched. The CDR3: CASSFSGTGKREQYF. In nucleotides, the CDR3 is TGTGCCAGCAGTTTCTCCGGGACAGGGAAGCGCGAGCAGTACTTC.

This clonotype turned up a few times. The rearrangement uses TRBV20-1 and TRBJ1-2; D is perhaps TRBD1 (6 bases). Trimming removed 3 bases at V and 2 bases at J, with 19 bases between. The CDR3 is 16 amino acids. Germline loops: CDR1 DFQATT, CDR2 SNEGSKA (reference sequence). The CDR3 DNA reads TGCAGTGCTAGGGGCCTTGGGGGGCTCAACAACTATGGCTACACCTTC. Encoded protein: CSARGLGGLNNYGYTF.

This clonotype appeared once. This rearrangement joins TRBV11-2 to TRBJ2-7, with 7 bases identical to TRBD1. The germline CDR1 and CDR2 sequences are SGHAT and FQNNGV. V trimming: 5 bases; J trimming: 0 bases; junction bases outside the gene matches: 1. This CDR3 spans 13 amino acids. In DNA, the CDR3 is TGTGCCAGCAGCACAGGGGTCTCCTACGAGCAGTACTTC. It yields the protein CASSTGVSYEQYF.

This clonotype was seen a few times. The CDR3 nucleotides are TGTGCCAGCAGCCTTCACATGAACACTGAAGCTTTCTTT. Residues: CASSLHMNTEAFF. This chain uses TRBV7-2 with TRBJ1-1, with D unresolved. Deletions cut 5 bases from V and 0 bases from J, with 7 bases between. The CDR3 consists of 13 residues. CDR1 and CDR2 (germline): SGHTA, FQGNSA.

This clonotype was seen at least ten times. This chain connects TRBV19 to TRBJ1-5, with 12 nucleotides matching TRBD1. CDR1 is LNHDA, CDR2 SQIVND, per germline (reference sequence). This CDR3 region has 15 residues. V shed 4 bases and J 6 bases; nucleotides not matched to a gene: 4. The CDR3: CASSTGQGAGQPQHF. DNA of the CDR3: TGTGCCAGTAGTACGGGACAGGGGGCGGGTCAGCCCCAGCATTTT. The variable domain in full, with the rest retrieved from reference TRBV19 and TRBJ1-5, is DGGITQSPKYLFRKEGQNVTLSCEQNLNHDAMYWYRQDPGQGLRLIYYSQIVNDFQKGDIAEGYSVSREKKESFPLTVTSAQKNPTAFYLCASSTGQGAGQPQHFGDGTRLSIL.

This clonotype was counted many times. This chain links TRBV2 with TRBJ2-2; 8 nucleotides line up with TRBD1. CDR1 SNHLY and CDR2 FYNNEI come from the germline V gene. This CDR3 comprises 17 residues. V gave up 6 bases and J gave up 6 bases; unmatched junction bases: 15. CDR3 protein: CASSIRQGRVGAGELFF. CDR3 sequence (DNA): TGTGCCAGCAGCATCAGACAGGGGAGAGTTGGGGCCGGGGAGCTGTTTTTT.

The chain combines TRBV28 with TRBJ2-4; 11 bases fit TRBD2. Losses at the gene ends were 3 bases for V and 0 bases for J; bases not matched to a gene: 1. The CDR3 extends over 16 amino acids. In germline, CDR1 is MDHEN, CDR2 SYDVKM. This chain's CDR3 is CASSFGLAGAKNIQYF. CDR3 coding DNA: TGTGCCAGCAGTTTCGGACTAGCGGGAGCCAAAAACATTCAGTACTTC.

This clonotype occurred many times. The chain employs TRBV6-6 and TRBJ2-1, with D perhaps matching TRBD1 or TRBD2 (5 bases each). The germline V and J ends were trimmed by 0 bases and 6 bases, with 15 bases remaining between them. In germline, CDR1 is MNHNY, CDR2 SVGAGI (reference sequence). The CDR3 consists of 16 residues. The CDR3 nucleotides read TGTGCCAGCAGTTACTCAATCCGGGACGGTGGCAATGAGCAGTTCTTC. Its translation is CASSYSIRDGGNEQFF.

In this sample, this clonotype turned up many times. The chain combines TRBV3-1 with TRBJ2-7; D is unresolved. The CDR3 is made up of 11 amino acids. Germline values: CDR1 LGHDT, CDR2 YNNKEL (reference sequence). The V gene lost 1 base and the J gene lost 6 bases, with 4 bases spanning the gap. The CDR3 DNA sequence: TGTGCCAGCAGCCAAGCAAGCGAGCAGTACTTC. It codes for CASSQASEQYF.

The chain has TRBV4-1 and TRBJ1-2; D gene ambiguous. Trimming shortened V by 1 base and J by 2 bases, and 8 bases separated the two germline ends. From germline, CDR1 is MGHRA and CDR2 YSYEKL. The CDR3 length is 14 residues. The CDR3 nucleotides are TGCGCCAGCAGCCAAGCTGTGGGCAACTATGGCTACACCTTC. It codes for CASSQAVGNYGYTF.

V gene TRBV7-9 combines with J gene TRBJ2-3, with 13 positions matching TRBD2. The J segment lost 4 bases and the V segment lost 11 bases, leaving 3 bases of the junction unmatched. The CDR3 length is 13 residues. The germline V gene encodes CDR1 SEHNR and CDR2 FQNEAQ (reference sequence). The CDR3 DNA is TGTGCCGGCGGACTAGCGGGAGCAGATACGCAGTATTTT. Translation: CAGGLAGADTQYF. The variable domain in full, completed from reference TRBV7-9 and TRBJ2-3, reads DTGVSQNPRHKITKRGQNVTFRCDPISEHNRLYWYRQTLGQGPEFLTYFQNEAQLEKSRLLSDRFSAERPKGSFSTLEIQRTEQGDSAMYLCAGGLAGADTQYFGPGTRLTVL.